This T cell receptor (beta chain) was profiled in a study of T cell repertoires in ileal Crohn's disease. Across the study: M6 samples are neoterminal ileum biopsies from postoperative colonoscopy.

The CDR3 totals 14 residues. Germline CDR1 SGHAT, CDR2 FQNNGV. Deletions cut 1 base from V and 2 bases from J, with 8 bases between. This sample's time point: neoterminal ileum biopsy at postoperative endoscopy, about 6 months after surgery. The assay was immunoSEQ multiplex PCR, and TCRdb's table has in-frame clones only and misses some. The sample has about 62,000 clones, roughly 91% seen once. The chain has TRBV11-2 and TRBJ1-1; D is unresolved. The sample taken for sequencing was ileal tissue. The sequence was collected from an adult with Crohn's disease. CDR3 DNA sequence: TGTGCCAGCAGCTTAGGGTTGGCTAACACTGAAGCTTTCTTT. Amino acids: CASSLGLANTEAFF.